The 13 T cell receptor beta chains below were found in one sample sequenced in a study of beta chain features in type 1 diabetes. Of the isolated RNA, all was reverse transcribed, and so the sequenced material was expressed TCRB transcripts. This table comes from immunoSEQ multiplex PCR, and its TCRdb copy is limited to in-frame clones, with some not included. The data contain roughly 310,000 clones, approximately 11% of them singletons. What was sequenced was naive CD4+ T cells from blood. The receptors were sampled from a woman aged 25 to 39 in good health.

The chain employs TRBV6-5 and TRBJ2-7, with 7 bases fitting TRBD1. Germline CDR1 and CDR2: MNHEY and SVGAGI. Unmatched junction bases numbered 10, after V lost 3 bases and J lost 2 bases. The CDR3 sequence is 16 residues long. In nucleotides, the CDR3 is TGTGCCAGCAGTTATGGTTCCGGGACAGAGGCCTACGAGCAGTACTTC. This translates into CASSYGSGTEAYEQYF.

CDR3 sequence: CASSSHGTSGYNEQFF. CDR3 nucleotide sequence: TGTGCCAGCAGTTCTCATGGGACTAGCGGTTACAATGAGCAGTTCTTC. The V call is TRBV28, the J call TRBJ2-1, with TRBD2 identical over 11 bases. Trimming cost V 4 bases and J 4 bases; bases outside gene matches: 6. This CDR3 contains 16 residues. The germline CDR1 and CDR2 sequences are MDHEN and SYDVKM.

This chain connects TRBV6-5 to TRBJ2-1; TRBD2 agrees at 11 bases. The length of the CDR3 is 16 residues. Looked up from germline, CDR1 is MNHEY and CDR2 is SVGAGI. Trimming at V came to 0 bases and at J to 5 bases, leaving 3 bases not matched to a gene. The CDR3 loop is CASSYSLTSGNNEQFF. CDR3 nucleotides: TGTGCCAGCAGTTACTCGCTGACTAGCGGGAACAATGAGCAGTTCTTC.

The rearrangement joins TRBV12-5 to TRBJ2-1; the D gene is possibly TRBD2 (6 bases). Germline CDR1 LGHNT, CDR2 FRNRAP. V lost 3 bases and J lost 8, with 11 bases in between. The CDR3 is 13 amino acids. CDR3 loop: CASGLGGSDEQFF. Here the CDR3 DNA reads TGTGCTAGTGGTTTAGGAGGGAGCGATGAGCAGTTCTTC. Full variable domain (rest looked up from reference TRBV12-5 and TRBJ2-1): DARVTQTPRHKVTEMGQEVTMRCQPILGHNTVFWYRQTMMQGLELLAYFRNRAPLDDSGMPKDRFSAEMPDATLATLKIQPSEPRDSAVYFCASGLGGSDEQFFGPGTRLTVL.

This clone showed up just a few times. This chain connects TRBV9 to TRBJ1-1, with a weak D call TRBD1 (6 bases). There are 15 residues in the CDR3. CDR1 SGDLS and CDR2 YYNGEE come from the germline V gene. Between the trimmed V and J ends, which lost 4 bases and 6 bases, there was a span of 19 bases. CDR3 amino acids: CASSPVGGASAEAFF. The CDR3 region has the DNA TGTGCCAGCAGCCCAGTCGGGGGGGCTAGCGCTGAAGCTTTCTTT.

This clone was recorded a few times. V is TRBV10-3 and J is TRBJ2-1; 9 bases match TRBD2. Per germline, CDR1 ENHRY and CDR2 SYGVKD. The CDR3 runs to 15 residues. V gave up 3 bases and J gave up 4 bases; unmatched junction bases: 4. CDR3 in amino acids: CAISERTSDYNEQFF. CDR3 bases: TGTGCCATCAGTGAACGGACTAGCGATTACAATGAGCAGTTCTTC.

About this clone: This same CDR3 is encoded by further DNA sequences in the sample. The chain joins TRBV18 to TRBJ2-7, with 10 bases aligning to TRBD1. V lost 2 bases to trimming and J lost 6 bases; unmatched junction nucleotides: 4. Germline V lookup: CDR1 KGHSH, CDR2 LQKENI. This CDR3 region has 14 residues. Here the CDR3 DNA reads TGTGCCAGCTCACCAAGACAGGGGGCGGGCGAGCAGTACTTC. Protein: CASSPRQGAGEQYF.

In its sample, this clone was seen a few times. The chain carries TRBV28 and TRBJ2-7; TRBD2 agrees at 10 bases. The CDR3 has 15 residues. V trimming: 6 bases; J trimming: 0 bases; junction bases outside the gene matches: 5. Germline V gene data show CDR1 as MDHEN and CDR2 as SYDVKM. The CDR3 region is CASRVAGGSSYEQYF. The CDR3 coding sequence is TGTGCCAGCAGAGTAGCGGGAGGAAGCTCCTACGAGCAGTACTTC.

This sequence joins TRBV6-6 and TRBJ2-1; the match to TRBD2 covers 11 bases. The germline V gene encodes CDR1 MNHNY and CDR2 SVGAGI (reference sequence). This CDR3 spans 15 amino acids. Trimming removed 7 bases from V and 0 bases from J; junction bases left unmatched: 2. As DNA, the CDR3 is TGTGCCAGCACCGGACTAGCGGGCTCCTACAATGAGCAGTTCTTC. It yields the protein CASTGLAGSYNEQFF.

This clone was seen a handful of times. J is TRBJ1-2 and V is TRBV6-6; D not resolved. V dropped 2 bases and J dropped 4 bases, with 5 bases sitting between them. The CDR3 consists of 12 residues. Germline loops: CDR1 MNHNY, CDR2 SVGAGI (reference sequence). CDR3 loop: CASSYPGYGYTF. For the CDR3, the DNA is TGTGCCAGCAGTTACCCGGGCTATGGCTACACCTTC.

To note about this clone: The same CDR3 arises from other DNA sequences in this sample as well. The chain joins TRBV4-2 to TRBJ1-2; 12 bases match TRBD1. Trimming at V came to 2 bases and at J to 8 bases, leaving 9 bases not matched to a gene. CDR3 size: 16 residues. Germline V gene sequence: CDR1 LGHNA, CDR2 YNFKEQ. The CDR3 DNA reads as TGTGCCAGCAGCCAAAGGGGGACAGGGGGCGCTGAGGGCTACACCTTC. Amino acids: CASSQRGTGGAEGYTF.

This rearrangement joins TRBV28 to TRBJ2-1; 9 nucleotides match TRBD1. This CDR3 has 13 residues. V lost 6 bases to trimming and J lost 7 bases; unmatched junction nucleotides: 4. Germline-derived CDR1 and CDR2 are MDHEN and SYDVKM. CDR3 sequence reads: CASRKTGGNEQFF. The CDR3, as DNA: TGTGCCAGCAGGAAGACAGGGGGTAATGAGCAGTTCTTC. The full variable domain, in which reference TRBV28 and TRBJ2-1 provide the parts outside the CDR3, is DVKVTQSSRYLVKRTGEKVFLECVQDMDHENMFWYRQDPGLGLRLIYFSYDVKMKEKGDIPEGYSVSREKKERFSLILESASTNQTSMYLCASRKTGGNEQFFGPGTRLTVL.

This clone turned up a few times. The genes are TRBV9 and TRBJ2-3, with D possibly matching TRBD2 (6 bases). The CDR3 contains 17 residues. Germline V gene data show CDR1 as SGDLS and CDR2 as YYNGEE. V dropped 0 bases and J dropped 8 bases, with 22 bases sitting between them. The CDR3 loop is CASSVEFWASELPTQYF. CDR3 coding DNA: TGTGCCAGCAGCGTAGAATTTTGGGCTAGCGAGTTACCTACGCAGTATTTT.